The present T cell receptor beta chain was sequenced within a study of cytomegalovirus exposure and HLA in healthy donors. Note on this clone: Other DNA variants within this sample encode the same CDR3.

In the PCR, 60 Vbeta and 13 Jbeta primers were used. Profiled with immunoSEQ multiplex PCR; TCRdb holds only in-frame clones, not every one. The sample consists of some 120,000 clones, less than 85% of them appearing once. The V gene's germline CDR1 is SGHKS and CDR2 YYEKEE (reference sequence). The CDR3 is made up of 18 amino acids. The trim removed 4 bases at V and 4 bases at J, leaving 14 bases unmatched. This sequence was found in a male donor in good health and CMV-seronegative. The sample comprised PBMCs. The rearrangement links TRBV5-5 to TRBJ2-3, with 11 bases that match TRBD2. CDR3 residues: CASSLGLAGGLGPDTQYF. DNA for the CDR3: TGTGCCAGCAGCCTGGGGCTAGCGGGAGGATTAGGTCCAGATACGCAGTATTTT.